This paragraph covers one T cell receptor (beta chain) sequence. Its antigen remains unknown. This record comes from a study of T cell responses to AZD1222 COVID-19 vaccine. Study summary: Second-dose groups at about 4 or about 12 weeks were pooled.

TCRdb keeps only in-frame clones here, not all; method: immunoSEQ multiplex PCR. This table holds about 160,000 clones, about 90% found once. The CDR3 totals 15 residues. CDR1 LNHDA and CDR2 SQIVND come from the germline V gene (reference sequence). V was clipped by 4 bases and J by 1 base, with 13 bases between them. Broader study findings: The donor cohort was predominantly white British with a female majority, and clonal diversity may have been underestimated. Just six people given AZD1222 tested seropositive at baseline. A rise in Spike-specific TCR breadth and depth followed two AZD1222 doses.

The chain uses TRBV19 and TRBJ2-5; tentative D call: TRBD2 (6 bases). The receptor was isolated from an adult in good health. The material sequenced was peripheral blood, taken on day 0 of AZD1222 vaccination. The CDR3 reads CASSTYSGAQETQYF. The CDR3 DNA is TGTGCCAGTAGTACTTATAGCGGAGCCCAAGAGACCCAGTACTTC.